A selection of T cell receptor beta chains follows, all from one sample in a study of T cell responses to AZD1222 COVID-19 vaccine. The repertoire was sequenced with immunoSEQ multiplex PCR; TCRdb's copy has only in-frame clones and lacks some. The sample consists of under 150,000 clones, about 89% of them appearing once. The sample here was peripheral blood, taken on day 0 of MenACWY control vaccination. Source of these receptors: an adult in good health. Each CDR3 is given with its conserved first and last residue. Each record gives: D gene, J gene, V gene, CDR3 length, clone size, CDR3 protein, CDR3 DNA. D genes are given only for firm matches. Where a row states a size, it is once, few, many or the class of an expanded clone; other rows omit it.

d_call: .
j_call: TRBJ2-2
v_call: TRBV7-3
cdr3_length: 15
clone_size: .
cdr3_aa: CASSVATPNTGELFF
cdr3_nt: TGTGCCAGCAGCGTTGCGACCCCGAACACCGGGGAGCTGTTTTTT

d_call: TRBD1
j_call: TRBJ1-5
v_call: TRBV7-8
cdr3_length: 14
clone_size: .
cdr3_aa: CASSLEGGRQPQHF
cdr3_nt: TGTGCCAGCAGCTTAGAAGGGGGCAGGCAGCCCCAGCATTTT

d_call: .
j_call: TRBJ1-5
v_call: TRBV6-2/TRBV6-3
cdr3_length: 14
clone_size: .
cdr3_aa: CATSLSPGNQPQHF
cdr3_nt: TGTGCCACCAGCCTCTCGCCAGGGAACCAGCCCCAGCATTTT

d_call: .
j_call: TRBJ2-2
v_call: TRBV15
cdr3_length: 16
clone_size: .
cdr3_aa: CATSRGADTNTGELFF
cdr3_nt: TGTGCCACCAGCAGAGGGGCGGACACGAACACCGGGGAGCTGTTTTTT

d_call: .
j_call: TRBJ1-5
v_call: TRBV9
cdr3_length: 14
clone_size: .
cdr3_aa: CASSRQGSNQPQHF
cdr3_nt: TGTGCCAGCAGCCGTCAGGGAAGTAATCAGCCCCAGCATTTT

d_call: .
j_call: TRBJ2-7
v_call: TRBV30
cdr3_length: 15
clone_size: .
cdr3_aa: CAWSVLQAGLDEQYF
cdr3_nt: TGTGCCTGGAGTGTACTACAGGCGGGGTTGGACGAGCAGTACTTC

d_call: TRBD1
j_call: TRBJ1-4
v_call: TRBV11-2
cdr3_length: 13
clone_size: .
cdr3_aa: CASSLQGASKLFF
cdr3_nt: TGTGCCAGCAGCTTACAGGGGGCTTCAAAACTGTTTTTT

d_call: .
j_call: TRBJ1-1
v_call: TRBV5-4
cdr3_length: 16
clone_size: .
cdr3_aa: CASSLQAPTANTEAFF
cdr3_nt: TGTGCCAGCAGCTTACAGGCCCCAACGGCTAACACTGAAGCTTTCTTT

d_call: .
j_call: TRBJ1-1
v_call: TRBV7-9
cdr3_length: 12
clone_size: .
cdr3_aa: CASTRGNTEAFF
cdr3_nt: TGTGCCAGCACCAGGGGGAACACTGAAGCTTTCTTT

d_call: TRBD1
j_call: TRBJ2-5
v_call: TRBV27
cdr3_length: 16
clone_size: .
cdr3_aa: CASSSLPTGNQETQYF
cdr3_nt: TGTGCCAGCAGTTCCCTACCGACAGGGAACCAAGAGACCCAGTACTTC

d_call: .
j_call: TRBJ2-7
v_call: TRBV27
cdr3_length: 17
clone_size: .
cdr3_aa: CASSFNADILDPYEQYF
cdr3_nt: TGTGCCAGCAGTTTCAACGCAGACATCTTAGATCCCTACGAGCAGTACTTC

d_call: TRBD1
j_call: TRBJ1-2
v_call: TRBV6-5
cdr3_length: 13
clone_size: .
cdr3_aa: CASSYRDRGGYTF
cdr3_nt: TGTGCCAGCAGTTACCGAGACAGGGGTGGCTACACCTTC

d_call: TRBD2
j_call: TRBJ2-2
v_call: TRBV5-4
cdr3_length: 16
clone_size: .
cdr3_aa: CASSFLAGGNTGELFF
cdr3_nt: TGTGCCAGCAGCTTCTTAGCGGGAGGCAACACCGGGGAGCTGTTTTTT

d_call: .
j_call: TRBJ1-2
v_call: TRBV5-5
cdr3_length: 14
clone_size: .
cdr3_aa: CASSSPGTNYGYTF
cdr3_nt: TGTGCCAGCAGCTCCCCCGGAACCAACTATGGCTACACCTTC

d_call: TRBD2
j_call: TRBJ2-3
v_call: TRBV19
cdr3_length: 16
clone_size: once
cdr3_aa: CASSMTSGMGSDTQYF
cdr3_nt: TGTGCCAGTAGTATGACTAGCGGGATGGGTTCAGATACGCAGTATTTT

d_call: .
j_call: TRBJ1-2
v_call: TRBV5-1
cdr3_length: 14
clone_size: .
cdr3_aa: CASSSEGPSYGYTF
cdr3_nt: TGCGCCAGCAGCTCTGAGGGGCCCAGCTATGGCTACACCTTC

d_call: TRBD1
j_call: TRBJ1-6
v_call: TRBV28
cdr3_length: 14
clone_size: .
cdr3_aa: CASSNGQGWAPLHF
cdr3_nt: TGTGCCAGCAGTAACGGACAGGGTTGGGCACCCCTCCACTTT

d_call: TRBD1
j_call: TRBJ2-7
v_call: TRBV18
cdr3_length: 14
clone_size: once
cdr3_aa: CASSLQGADYEQYF
cdr3_nt: TGTGCCAGCTCACTACAGGGGGCGGACTACGAGCAGTACTTC

d_call: .
j_call: TRBJ1-2
v_call: TRBV10-3
cdr3_length: 14
clone_size: once
cdr3_aa: CAISESSGMGGYTF
cdr3_nt: TGTGCCATCAGTGAGTCATCGGGAATGGGGGGCTACACCTTC

d_call: .
j_call: TRBJ1-1
v_call: TRBV5-6
cdr3_length: 14
clone_size: .
cdr3_aa: CASSGTGLRTEAFF
cdr3_nt: TGTGCCAGCAGCGGTACAGGGTTAAGAACTGAAGCTTTCTTT

d_call: TRBD1
j_call: TRBJ1-2
v_call: TRBV19
cdr3_length: 11
clone_size: .
cdr3_aa: CASTGDYGYTF
cdr3_nt: TGTGCCAGCACAGGGGATTATGGCTACACCTTC

d_call: .
j_call: TRBJ2-2
v_call: TRBV30
cdr3_length: 13
clone_size: .
cdr3_aa: CAWDRSLTGELFF
cdr3_nt: TGTGCCTGGGACAGGAGCCTCACCGGGGAGCTGTTTTTT

d_call: TRBD2
j_call: TRBJ2-1
v_call: TRBV24-1
cdr3_length: 16
clone_size: .
cdr3_aa: CATSLTGASGGNEQFF
cdr3_nt: TGTGCCACCAGTCTTACCGGGGCTAGCGGTGGGAATGAGCAGTTCTTC

d_call: TRBD1
j_call: TRBJ1-1
v_call: TRBV5-1
cdr3_length: 14
clone_size: .
cdr3_aa: CASSPDRGNTEAFF
cdr3_nt: TGCGCCAGCAGCCCCGACAGGGGGAACACTGAAGCTTTCTTT

d_call: TRBD1
j_call: TRBJ2-1
v_call: TRBV6-5
cdr3_length: 13
clone_size: .
cdr3_aa: CASRLQGSNEQFF
cdr3_nt: TGTGCCAGCAGACTACAGGGGAGCAATGAGCAGTTCTTC

d_call: .
j_call: TRBJ2-4
v_call: TRBV3-1/TRBV3-2
cdr3_length: 14
clone_size: .
cdr3_aa: CASSQGGAGNIQYF
cdr3_nt: TGTGCCAGCAGCCAAGGTGGGGCGGGGAACATTCAGTACTTC

d_call: .
j_call: TRBJ1-4
v_call: TRBV28
cdr3_length: 15
clone_size: .
cdr3_aa: CASSLGTGANEKLFF
cdr3_nt: TGTGCCAGCAGTTTAGGGACGGGAGCTAATGAAAAACTGTTTTTT

d_call: .
j_call: TRBJ2-7
v_call: TRBV27
cdr3_length: 13
clone_size: .
cdr3_aa: CASSFSPRDEQYF
cdr3_nt: TGTGCCAGCAGTTTTTCCCCCAGGGACGAGCAGTACTTC

d_call: TRBD2
j_call: TRBJ2-2
v_call: TRBV2
cdr3_length: 15
clone_size: once
cdr3_aa: CASSEWGGGTGELFF
cdr3_nt: TGTGCCAGCAGTGAATGGGGCGGGGGAACCGGGGAGCTGTTTTTT

d_call: .
j_call: TRBJ1-1
v_call: TRBV28
cdr3_length: 14
clone_size: .
cdr3_aa: CASSLPGGGTEAFF
cdr3_nt: TGTGCCAGCAGCCTCCCGGGTGGGGGTACTGAAGCTTTCTTT

d_call: .
j_call: TRBJ1-4
v_call: TRBV7-9
cdr3_length: 15
clone_size: .
cdr3_aa: CASSPRHGTNEKLFF
cdr3_nt: TGTGCCAGCAGCCCCAGACATGGAACTAATGAAAAACTGTTTTTT